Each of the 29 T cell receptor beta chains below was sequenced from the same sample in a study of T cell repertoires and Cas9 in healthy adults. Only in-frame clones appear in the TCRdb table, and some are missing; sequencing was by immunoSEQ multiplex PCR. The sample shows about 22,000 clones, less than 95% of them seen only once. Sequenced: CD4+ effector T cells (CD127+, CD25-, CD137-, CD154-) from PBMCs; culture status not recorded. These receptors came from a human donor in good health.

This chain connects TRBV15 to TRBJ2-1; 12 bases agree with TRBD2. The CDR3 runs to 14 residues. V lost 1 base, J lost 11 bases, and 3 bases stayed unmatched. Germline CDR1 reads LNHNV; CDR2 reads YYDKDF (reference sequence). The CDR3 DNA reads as TGTGCCACCAGCAGAGGACTAGCGGGAGAGCAGCAGTTCTTC. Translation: CATSRGLAGEQQFF.

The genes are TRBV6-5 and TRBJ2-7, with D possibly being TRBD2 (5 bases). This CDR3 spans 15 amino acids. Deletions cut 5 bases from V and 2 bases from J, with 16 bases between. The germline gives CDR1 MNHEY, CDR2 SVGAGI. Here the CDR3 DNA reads TGTGCCAGCAGTCCCTTGGGCGGGCTGACCTACGAGCAGTACGTC. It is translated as CASSPLGGLTYEQYV.

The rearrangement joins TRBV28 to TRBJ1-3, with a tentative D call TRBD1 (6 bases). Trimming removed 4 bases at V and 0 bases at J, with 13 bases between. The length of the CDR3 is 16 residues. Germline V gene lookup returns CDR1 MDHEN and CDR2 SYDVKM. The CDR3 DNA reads TGTGCCAGCAGTTCCCCTTGGGGGCTCTCTGGAAACACCATATATTTT. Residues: CASSSPWGLSGNTIYF. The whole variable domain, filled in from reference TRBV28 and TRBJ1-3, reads DVKVTQSSRYLVKRTGEKVFLECVQDMDHENMFWYRQDPGLGLRLIYFSYDVKMKEKGDIPEGYSVSREKKERFSLILESASTNQTSMYLCASSSPWGLSGNTIYFGEGSWLTVV.

CDR3 coding DNA: TGTGCCAGCAGCTTAGGACCCGGCGAACGTCAGCCCCAGCATTTT. Its protein is CASSLGPGERQPQHF. J is TRBJ1-5 and V is TRBV7-2; D gene uncertain. V dropped 1 base and J dropped 6 bases, with 13 bases sitting between them. Germline lookup yields CDR1 SGHTA and CDR2 FQGNSA. The CDR3 sequence is 15 residues long.

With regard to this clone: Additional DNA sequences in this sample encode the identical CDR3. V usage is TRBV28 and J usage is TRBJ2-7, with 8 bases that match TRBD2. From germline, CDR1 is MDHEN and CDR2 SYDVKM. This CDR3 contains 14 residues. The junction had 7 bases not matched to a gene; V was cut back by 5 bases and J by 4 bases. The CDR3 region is CASSPLAGRYEQYV. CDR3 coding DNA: TGTGCCAGCAGTCCCCTAGCGGGTCGATACGAGCAGTACGTC.

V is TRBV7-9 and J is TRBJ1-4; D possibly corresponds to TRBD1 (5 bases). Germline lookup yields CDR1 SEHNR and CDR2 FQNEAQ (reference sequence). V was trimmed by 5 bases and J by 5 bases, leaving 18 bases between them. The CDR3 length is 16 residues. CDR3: CASSPGPWGRNEKLFF. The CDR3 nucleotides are TGTGCCAGCAGCCCGGGGCCATGGGGTAGGAATGAAAAACTGTTTTTT.

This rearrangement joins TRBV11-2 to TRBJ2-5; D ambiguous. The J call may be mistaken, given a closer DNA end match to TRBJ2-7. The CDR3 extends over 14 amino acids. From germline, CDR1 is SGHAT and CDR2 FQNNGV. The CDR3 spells CASSLGGATYEQYF. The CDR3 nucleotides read TGTGCCAGCAGCTTAGGAGGCGCAACCTACGAGCAGTACTTC.

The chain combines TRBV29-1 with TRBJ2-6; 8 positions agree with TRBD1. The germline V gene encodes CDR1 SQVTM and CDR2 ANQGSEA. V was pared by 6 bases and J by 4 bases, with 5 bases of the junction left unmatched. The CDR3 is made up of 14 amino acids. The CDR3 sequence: CSVTQGAGANVLTF. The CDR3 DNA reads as TGCAGCGTGACCCAGGGGGCGGGGGCCAACGTCCTGACTTTC.

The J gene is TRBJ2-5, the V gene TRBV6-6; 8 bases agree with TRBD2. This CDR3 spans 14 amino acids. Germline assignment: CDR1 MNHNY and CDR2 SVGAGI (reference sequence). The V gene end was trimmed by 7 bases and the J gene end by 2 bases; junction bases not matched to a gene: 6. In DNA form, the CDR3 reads TGTGCCAGCAATCTTAGCGGGAATCAAGAGACCCAGTACTTC. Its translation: CASNLSGNQETQYF.

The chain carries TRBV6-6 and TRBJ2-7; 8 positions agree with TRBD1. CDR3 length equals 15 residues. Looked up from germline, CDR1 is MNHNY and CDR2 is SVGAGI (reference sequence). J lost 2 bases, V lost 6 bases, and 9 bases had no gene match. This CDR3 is CASRRPTGETYEQYF. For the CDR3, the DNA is TGTGCCAGCAGAAGACCGACAGGGGAGACCTACGAGCAGTACTTC.

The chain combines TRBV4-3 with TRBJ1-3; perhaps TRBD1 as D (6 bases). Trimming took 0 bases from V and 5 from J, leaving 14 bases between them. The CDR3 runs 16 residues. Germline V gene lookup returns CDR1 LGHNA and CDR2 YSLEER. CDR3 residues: CASSQDPTGGRNTIYF. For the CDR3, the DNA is TGCGCCAGCAGCCAAGACCCCACCGGGGGCCGAAACACCATATATTTT.

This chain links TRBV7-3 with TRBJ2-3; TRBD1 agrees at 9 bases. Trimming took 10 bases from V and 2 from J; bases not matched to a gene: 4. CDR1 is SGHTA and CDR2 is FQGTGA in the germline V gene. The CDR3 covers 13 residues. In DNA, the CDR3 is TGTGCCACAGGACAGGGGTCCACAGATACGCAGTATTTT. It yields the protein CATGQGSTDTQYF.

Here the CDR3 reads CASSLGASPLGEQYV. CDR3 bases: TGTGCCAGCAGTTTAGGTGCGAGCCCCCTCGGCGAGCAGTACGTC. The chain has TRBV28 and TRBJ2-7; D remains ambiguous. The CDR3 sequence is 15 residues long. V gave up 2 bases and J gave up 6 bases, with 17 bases separating them. Germline CDR1 reads MDHEN; CDR2 reads SYDVKM.

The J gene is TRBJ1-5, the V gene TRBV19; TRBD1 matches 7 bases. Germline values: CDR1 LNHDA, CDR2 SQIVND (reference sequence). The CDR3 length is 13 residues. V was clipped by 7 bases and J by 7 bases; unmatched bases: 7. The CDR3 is CASTDRDLQPQHF. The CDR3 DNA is TGTGCCAGTACCGACAGGGATTTACAGCCCCAGCATTTT.

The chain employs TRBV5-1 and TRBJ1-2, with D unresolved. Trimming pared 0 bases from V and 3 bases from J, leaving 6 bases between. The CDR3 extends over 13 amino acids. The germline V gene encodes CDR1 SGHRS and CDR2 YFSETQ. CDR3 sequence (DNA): TGCGCCAGCAGCTTGGGAGGACACTATGGCTACACCTTC. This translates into CASSLGGHYGYTF. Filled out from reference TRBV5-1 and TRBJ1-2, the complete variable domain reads KAGVTQTPRYLIKTRGQQVTLSCSPISGHRSVSWYQQTPGQGLQFLFEYFSETQRNKGNFPGRFSGRQFSNSRSEMNVSTLELGDSALYLCASSLGGHYGYTFGSGTRLTVV.

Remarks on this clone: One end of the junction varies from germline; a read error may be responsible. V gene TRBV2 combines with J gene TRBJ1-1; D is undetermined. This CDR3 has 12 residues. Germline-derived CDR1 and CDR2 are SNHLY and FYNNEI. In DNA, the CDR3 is TGTGCCAGCAGTGCATCGTACACCGAAGCTTTCTTT. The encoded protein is CASSASYTEAFF.

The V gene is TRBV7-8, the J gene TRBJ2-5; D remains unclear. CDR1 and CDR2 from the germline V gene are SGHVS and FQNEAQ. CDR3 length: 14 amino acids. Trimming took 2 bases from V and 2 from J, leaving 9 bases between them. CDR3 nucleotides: TGTGCCAGCAGCTTAATTCGCCAGCAAGAGACCCAGTACTTC. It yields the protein CASSLIRQQETQYF.

The DNA of the CDR3 is TGTGCCAGTAGTATATTTGGGATCTATGGCTACACCTTC. As protein: CASSIFGIYGYTF. This rearrangement joins TRBV19 to TRBJ1-2; D call uncertain. Germline lookup yields CDR1 LNHDA and CDR2 SQIVND (reference sequence). This CDR3 region has 13 residues. The V end lost 2 bases, the J end lost 4 bases, and 8 bases lay between the germline ends.

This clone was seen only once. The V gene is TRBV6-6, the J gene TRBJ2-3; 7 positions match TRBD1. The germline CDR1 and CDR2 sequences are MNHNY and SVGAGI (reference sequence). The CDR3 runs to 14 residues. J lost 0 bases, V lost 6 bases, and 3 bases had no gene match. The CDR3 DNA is TGTGCCAGCAGCCGACAGGGAAGCACAGATACGCAGTATTTT. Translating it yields CASSRQGSTDTQYF.

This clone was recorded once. The DNA of the CDR3 is TGTGCCAGTAGTTCCGGACAGCCTAACTATGGCTACACCTTC. Translation: CASSSGQPNYGYTF. V gene TRBV19 combines with J gene TRBJ1-2, with D possibly TRBD1 on 6 matching bases. V was pared by 5 bases and J by 0 bases, with 10 bases between. Germline-derived CDR1 and CDR2 are LNHDA and SQIVND (reference sequence). The CDR3 sequence is 14 residues long.

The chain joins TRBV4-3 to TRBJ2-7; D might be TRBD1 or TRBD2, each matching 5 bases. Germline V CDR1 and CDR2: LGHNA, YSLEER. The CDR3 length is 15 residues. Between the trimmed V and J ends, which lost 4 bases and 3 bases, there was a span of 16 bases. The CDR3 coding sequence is TGCGCCAGCAGCCCGGGCCTGAGGGACGACTACGAGCAGTACTTC. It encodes CASSPGLRDDYEQYF.

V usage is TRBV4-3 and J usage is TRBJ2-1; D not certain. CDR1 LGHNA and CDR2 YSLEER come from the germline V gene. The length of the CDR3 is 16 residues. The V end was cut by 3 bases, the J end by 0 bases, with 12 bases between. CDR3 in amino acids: CASSQQITSSYNEQFF. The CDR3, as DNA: TGCGCCAGCAGCCAGCAAATAACAAGCTCCTACAATGAGCAGTTCTTC.

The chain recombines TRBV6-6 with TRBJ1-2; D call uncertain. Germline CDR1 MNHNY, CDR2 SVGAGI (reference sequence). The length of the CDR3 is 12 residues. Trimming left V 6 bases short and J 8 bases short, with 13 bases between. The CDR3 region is CASRAGGIGYTF. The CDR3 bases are TGTGCCAGCAGAGCAGGAGGCATCGGCTACACCTTC.

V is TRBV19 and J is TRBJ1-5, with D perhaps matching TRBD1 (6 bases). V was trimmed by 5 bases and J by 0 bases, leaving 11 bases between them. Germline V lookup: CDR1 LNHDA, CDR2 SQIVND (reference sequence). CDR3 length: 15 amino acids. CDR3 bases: TGTGCCAGTAGTGGGGGGGCTAATAGCAATCAGCCCCAGCATTTT. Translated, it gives CASSGGANSNQPQHF.

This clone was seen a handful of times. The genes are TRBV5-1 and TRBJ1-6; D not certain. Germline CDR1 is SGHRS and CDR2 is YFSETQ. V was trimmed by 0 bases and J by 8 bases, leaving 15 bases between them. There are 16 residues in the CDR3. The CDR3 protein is CASSLDPGSRDSPLHF. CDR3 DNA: TGCGCCAGCAGCTTGGATCCGGGGTCTAGGGATTCACCCCTCCACTTT.

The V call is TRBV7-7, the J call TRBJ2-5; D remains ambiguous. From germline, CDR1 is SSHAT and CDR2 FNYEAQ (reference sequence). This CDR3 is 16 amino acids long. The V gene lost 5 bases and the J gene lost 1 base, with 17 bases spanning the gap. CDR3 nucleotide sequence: TGTGCCAGCAGCCCACGCCCCGGACGGATCCAAGAGACCCAGTACTTC. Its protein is CASSPRPGRIQETQYF.

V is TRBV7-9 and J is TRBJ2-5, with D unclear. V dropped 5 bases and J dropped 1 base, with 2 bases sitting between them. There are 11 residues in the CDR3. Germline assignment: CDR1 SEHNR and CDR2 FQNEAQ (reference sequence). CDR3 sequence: CASSPQETQYF. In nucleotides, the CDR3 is TGTGCCAGCAGCCCCCAAGAGACCCAGTACTTC.

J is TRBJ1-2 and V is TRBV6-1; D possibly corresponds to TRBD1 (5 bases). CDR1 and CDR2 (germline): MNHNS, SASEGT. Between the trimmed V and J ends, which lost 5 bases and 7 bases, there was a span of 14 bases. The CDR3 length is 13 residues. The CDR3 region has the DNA TGTGCCAGCAGTCGGGAGCTGGGGCGTGGCTACACCTTC. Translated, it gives CASSRELGRGYTF.

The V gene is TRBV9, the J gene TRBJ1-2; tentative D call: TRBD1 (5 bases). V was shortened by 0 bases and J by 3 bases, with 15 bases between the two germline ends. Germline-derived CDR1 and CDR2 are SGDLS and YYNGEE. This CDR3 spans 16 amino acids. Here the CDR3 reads CASSVVEQGMYYGYTF. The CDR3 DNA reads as TGTGCCAGCAGCGTAGTGGAGCAGGGAATGTACTATGGCTACACCTTC.